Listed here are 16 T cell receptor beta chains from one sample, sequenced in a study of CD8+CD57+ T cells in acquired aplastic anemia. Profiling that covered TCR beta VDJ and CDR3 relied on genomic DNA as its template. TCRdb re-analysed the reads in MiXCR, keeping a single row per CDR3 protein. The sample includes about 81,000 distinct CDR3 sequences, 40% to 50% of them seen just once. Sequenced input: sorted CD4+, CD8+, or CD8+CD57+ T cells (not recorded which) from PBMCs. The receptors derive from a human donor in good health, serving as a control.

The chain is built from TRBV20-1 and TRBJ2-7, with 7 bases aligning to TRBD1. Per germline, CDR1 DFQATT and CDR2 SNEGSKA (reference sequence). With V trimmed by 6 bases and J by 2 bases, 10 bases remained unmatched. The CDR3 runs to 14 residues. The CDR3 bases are TGCAGTGCCGAGGGACAGCTGGGAGCCTACGAGCAGTACTTC. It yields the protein CSAEGQLGAYEQYF.

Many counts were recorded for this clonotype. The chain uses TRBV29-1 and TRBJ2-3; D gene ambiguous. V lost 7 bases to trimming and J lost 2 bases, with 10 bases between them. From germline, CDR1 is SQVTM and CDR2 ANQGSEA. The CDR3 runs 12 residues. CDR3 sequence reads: CSGKWHTDTQYF. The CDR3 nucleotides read TGCAGCGGGAAGTGGCACACAGATACGCAGTATTTT.

The CDR3 DNA follows: TGTGCCACCAGTACCCGGACAGGGCCCATATCTTCCTATGGCTACACCTTC. Residues: CATSTRTGPISSYGYTF. This sequence joins TRBV15 and TRBJ1-2; 8 bases align to TRBD1. Trimming removed 6 bases from V and 4 bases from J; junction bases left unmatched: 16. Germline values: CDR1 LNHNV, CDR2 YYDKDF (reference sequence). The CDR3 spans 17 residues.

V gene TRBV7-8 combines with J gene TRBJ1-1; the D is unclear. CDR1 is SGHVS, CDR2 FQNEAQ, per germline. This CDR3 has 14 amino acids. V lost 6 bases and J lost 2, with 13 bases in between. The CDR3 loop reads CASRKRAFNTEAFF. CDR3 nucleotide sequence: TGTGCCAGCAGGAAAAGGGCCTTTAACACTGAAGCTTTCTTT. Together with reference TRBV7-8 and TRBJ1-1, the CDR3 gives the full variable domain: GAGVSQSPRYKVAKRGQDVALRCDPISGHVSLFWYQQALGQGPEFLTYFQNEAQLDKSGLPSDRFFAERPEGSVSTLKIQRTQQEDSAVYLCASRKRAFNTEAFFGQGTRLTVV.

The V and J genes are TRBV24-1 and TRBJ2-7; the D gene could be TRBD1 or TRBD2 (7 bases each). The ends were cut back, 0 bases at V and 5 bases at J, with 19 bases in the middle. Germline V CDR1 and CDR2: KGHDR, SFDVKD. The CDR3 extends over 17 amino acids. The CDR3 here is CATSDLGRGGITDEQYF. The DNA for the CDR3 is TGTGCCACCAGTGATTTGGGCAGGGGGGGCATAACGGACGAGCAGTACTTC.

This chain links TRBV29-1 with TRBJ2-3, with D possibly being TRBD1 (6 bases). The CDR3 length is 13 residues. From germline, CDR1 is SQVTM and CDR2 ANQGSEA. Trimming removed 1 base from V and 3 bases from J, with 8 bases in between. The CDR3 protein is CSVEGTVTDTQYF. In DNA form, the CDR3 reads TGCAGCGTTGAAGGGACAGTAACAGATACGCAGTATTTT.

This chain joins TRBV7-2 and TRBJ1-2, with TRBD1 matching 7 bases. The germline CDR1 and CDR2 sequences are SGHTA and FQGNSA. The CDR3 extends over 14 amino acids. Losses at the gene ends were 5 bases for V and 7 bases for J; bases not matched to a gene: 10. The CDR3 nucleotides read TGTGCCAGCAGCCCCGACAGGGCCCGGGGTGGCTACACCTTC. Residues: CASSPDRARGGYTF. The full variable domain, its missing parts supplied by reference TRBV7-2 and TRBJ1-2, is GAGVSQSPSNKVTEKGKDVELRCDPISGHTALYWYRQSLGQGLEFLIYFQGNSAPDKSGLPSDRFSAERTGGSVSTLTIQRTQQEDSAVYLCASSPDRARGGYTFGSGTRLTVV.

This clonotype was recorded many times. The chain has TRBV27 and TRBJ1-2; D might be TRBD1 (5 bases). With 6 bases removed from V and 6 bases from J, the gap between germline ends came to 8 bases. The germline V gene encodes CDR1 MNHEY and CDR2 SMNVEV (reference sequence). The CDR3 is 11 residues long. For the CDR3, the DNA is TGTGCCAGCAGGGGGGAGGATGGCTACACCTTC. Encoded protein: CASRGEDGYTF.

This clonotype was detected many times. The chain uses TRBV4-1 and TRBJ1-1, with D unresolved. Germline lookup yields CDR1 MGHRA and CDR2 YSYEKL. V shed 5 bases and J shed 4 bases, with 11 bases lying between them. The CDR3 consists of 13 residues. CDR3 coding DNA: TGCGCCAGCAGCATAAGGGTAATCACTGAAGCTTTCTTT. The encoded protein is CASSIRVITEAFF.

The DNA for the CDR3 is TGTGCCAGCAGCCCCCCTACCGGCAGGAACACTGAAGCTTTCTTT. Translated: CASSPPTGRNTEAFF. This chain joins TRBV11-2 and TRBJ1-1; D ambiguous. The CDR3 covers 15 residues. The V gene's germline CDR1 is SGHAT and CDR2 FQNNGV. The ends were cut back, 5 bases at V and 1 base at J, with 14 bases in the middle.

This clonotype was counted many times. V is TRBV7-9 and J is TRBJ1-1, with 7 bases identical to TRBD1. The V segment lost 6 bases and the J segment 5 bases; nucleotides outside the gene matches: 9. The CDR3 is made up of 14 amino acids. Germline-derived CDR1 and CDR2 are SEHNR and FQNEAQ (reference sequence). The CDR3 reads CASRPGQAGTEAFF. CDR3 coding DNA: TGTGCCAGCAGACCAGGACAGGCGGGGACTGAAGCTTTCTTT.

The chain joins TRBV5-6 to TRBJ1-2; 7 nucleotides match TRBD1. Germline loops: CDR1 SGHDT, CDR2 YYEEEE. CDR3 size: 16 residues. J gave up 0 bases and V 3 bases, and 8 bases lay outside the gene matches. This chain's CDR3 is CASSSSGTESNYGYTF. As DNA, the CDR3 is TGTGCCAGCAGCTCGTCCGGGACAGAATCTAACTATGGCTACACCTTC.

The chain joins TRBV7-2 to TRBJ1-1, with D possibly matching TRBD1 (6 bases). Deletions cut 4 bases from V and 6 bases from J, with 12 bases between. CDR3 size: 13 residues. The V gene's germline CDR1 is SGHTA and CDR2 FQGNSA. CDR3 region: CASSYRVGAEAFF. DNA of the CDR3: TGTGCCAGCAGCTACAGGGTCGGAGCTGAAGCTTTCTTT.

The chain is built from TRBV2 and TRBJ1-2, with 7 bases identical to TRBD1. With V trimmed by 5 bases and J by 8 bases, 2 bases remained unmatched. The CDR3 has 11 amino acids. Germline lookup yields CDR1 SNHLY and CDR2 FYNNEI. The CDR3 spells CASSRTGGYTF. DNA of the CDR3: TGTGCCAGCAGTCGGACAGGAGGCTACACCTTC.

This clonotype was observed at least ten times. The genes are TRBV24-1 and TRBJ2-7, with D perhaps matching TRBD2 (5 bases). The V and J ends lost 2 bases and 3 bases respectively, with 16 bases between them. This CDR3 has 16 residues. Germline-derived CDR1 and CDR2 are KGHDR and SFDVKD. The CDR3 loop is CATSDSPRAAIYEQYF. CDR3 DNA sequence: TGTGCCACCAGTGATTCCCCGAGGGCAGCCATCTACGAGCAGTACTTC.

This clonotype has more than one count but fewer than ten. The CDR3 DNA reads as TGCAGTGCTAGATTTTCTAGCGGGTTTTTGCCAGATACGCAGTATTTT. This gives the protein CSARFSSGFLPDTQYF. The rearrangement joins TRBV20-1 to TRBJ2-3; 8 nucleotides match TRBD2. Germline loops: CDR1 DFQATT, CDR2 SNEGSKA (reference sequence). J was trimmed by 4 bases and V by 2 bases; bases with no gene match: 11. The CDR3 consists of 16 residues.